The 9 T cell receptor beta chains presented below share a single source sample, sequenced in a study of T cell responses to AZD1222 COVID-19 vaccine. TCRdb's copy holds only in-frame clones and misses some; the assay was immunoSEQ multiplex PCR. The table has some 140,000 clones, 88% seen once; the top ten hold around 3%. This specimen consisted of peripheral blood, obtained on day 0 of AZD1222 vaccination. The receptors stem from an adult in good health.

The chain carries TRBV3-1 (or the pseudogene TRBV3-2) and TRBJ1-6; D possibly corresponds to TRBD1 (5 bases). Deletions cut 2 bases from V and 9 bases from J, with 14 bases between. Germline CDR1 LGHDT, CDR2 YNNKEL (reference sequence). The CDR3 sequence is 15 residues long. The CDR3 DNA is TGTGCCAGCAGCCAATATAGGGGCACGGGTTCACCCCTCCACTTT. This translates into CASSQYRGTGSPLHF.

The V and J genes are TRBV10-3 and TRBJ1-1, with no clear D. Germline values: CDR1 ENHRY, CDR2 SYGVKD. This CDR3 spans 14 amino acids. V was trimmed by 2 bases and J by 1 base, leaving 8 bases between them. The CDR3 sequence is CAISEGRGNTEAFF. The CDR3 nucleotides are TGTGCCATCAGTGAGGGGCGTGGGAACACTGAAGCTTTCTTT.

V usage is TRBV4-3 and J usage is TRBJ2-3; 10 bases map to TRBD2. Germline assignment: CDR1 LGHNA and CDR2 YSLEER. The CDR3 has 16 residues. The V and J ends lost 1 base and 3 bases, in that order; junction bases with no gene match: 4. This CDR3 is CASSQVTGLATDTQYF. CDR3 in DNA: TGCGCCAGCAGCCAAGTTACGGGACTAGCGACAGATACGCAGTATTTT.

V and J are TRBV18 and TRBJ2-3; TRBD2 aligns across 13 bases. The CDR3 has 17 amino acids. Germline-derived CDR1 and CDR2 are KGHSH and LQKENI. V lost 4 bases to trimming and J lost 6 bases; unmatched junction nucleotides: 10. CDR3 protein: CASSRRLAGGLEDTQYF. The DNA for the CDR3 is TGTGCCAGCTCACGCCGACTAGCGGGGGGCCTTGAGGATACGCAGTATTTT.

The gene calls are TRBV15 and TRBJ1-5; D not resolved. The CDR3 spans 15 residues. V was pared by 0 bases and J by 2 bases, with 8 bases between. In germline, CDR1 is LNHNV, CDR2 YYDKDF (reference sequence). CDR3 protein: CATSRDMIGNQPQHF. CDR3 nucleotide sequence: TGTGCCACCAGCAGAGACATGATTGGCAATCAGCCCCAGCATTTT.

The chain links TRBV5-1 to TRBJ2-7; 9 bases are shared with TRBD1. The germline gives CDR1 SGHRS, CDR2 YFSETQ. The junction had 5 bases not matched to a gene; V was cut back by 4 bases and J by 0 bases. The CDR3 spans 15 residues. The CDR3 DNA follows: TGCGCCAGCAGCCCGGGACAGGGCAGCTCCTACGAGCAGTACTTC. Protein: CASSPGQGSSYEQYF.

This sequence joins TRBV12-5 and TRBJ2-5; tentative D call: TRBD2 (6 bases). In germline, CDR1 is LGHNT, CDR2 FRNRAP. Deletions cut 5 bases from V and 2 bases from J, with 12 bases between. This CDR3 spans 14 amino acids. The CDR3 here is CASGPGDGQETQYF. In nucleotides, the CDR3 is TGTGCTAGTGGTCCGGGGGACGGACAAGAGACCCAGTACTTC.

This rearrangement joins TRBV18 to TRBJ1-5; D is unclear. Per the germline V gene, CDR1 is KGHSH and CDR2 is LQKENI. Deletions cut 3 bases from V and 2 bases from J, with 8 bases between. The CDR3 has 14 amino acids. The CDR3 sequence is CASSPQERNQPQHF. The CDR3, as DNA: TGTGCCAGCTCACCTCAGGAGCGCAATCAGCCCCAGCATTTT.

This rearrangement joins TRBV5-4 to TRBJ2-3, with no clear D. Trimming took off 2 bases at V and 3 bases at J, with 4 bases between the two ends. CDR3 length: 12 residues. The germline V gene encodes CDR1 SGHNT and CDR2 YYREEE (reference sequence). The DNA for the CDR3 is TGTGCCAGCAGCTTAGAGACAGATACGCAGTATTTT. It translates to CASSLETDTQYF.